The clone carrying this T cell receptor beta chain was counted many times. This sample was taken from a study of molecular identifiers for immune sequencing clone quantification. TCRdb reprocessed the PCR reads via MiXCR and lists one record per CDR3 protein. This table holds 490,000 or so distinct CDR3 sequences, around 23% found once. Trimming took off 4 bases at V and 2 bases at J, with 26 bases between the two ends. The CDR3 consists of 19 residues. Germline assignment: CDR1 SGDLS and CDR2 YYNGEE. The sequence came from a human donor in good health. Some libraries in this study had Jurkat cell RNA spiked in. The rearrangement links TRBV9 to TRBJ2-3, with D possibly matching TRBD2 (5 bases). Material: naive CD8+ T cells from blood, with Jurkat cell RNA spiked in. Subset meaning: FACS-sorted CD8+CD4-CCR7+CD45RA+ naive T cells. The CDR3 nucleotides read TGTGCCAGCAGCACTCCCTCTGGAGGAATCGGTGGGCTCACAGATACGCAGTATTTT. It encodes CASSTPSGGIGGLTDTQYF.